Included here is one TCR beta chain sequence, with context. This clonotype was recorded a few times. What antigen it recognizes has not been identified. No clone much larger than this one lies a single base away; base qualities are absent. Trimming at the junction amounts to 1 base on V and 1 base on J, and the germline ends lie 8 bases apart. There are 14 amino acids in the CDR3, from cysteine to phenylalanine inclusive. Only CDR3 DNA remains: 42 bases, in frame from the first base. For CDR1 and CDR2, the germline V gene lists SGHTA and FQGNSA. These data originate in a study of CD8 T cells in ankylosing spondylitis (dated by TCRdb to 2017 to 2019). Some background on the complete study: The study profiled T cell receptor beta repertoires in healthy donors and ankylosing spondylitis patients to find disease-linked TCR variants. The full study cohort comprised approximately 23 ankylosing spondylitis patients and about a hundred healthy donors. Peripheral blood was sampled, and synovial fluid was additionally collected from ankylosing spondylitis patients. Results and caveats for the whole study, not just this receptor: According to the report, matched synovial fluid samples from ankylosing spondylitis patients were significantly enriched for the disease-linked clones. Some motif variants had previously been reported in the synovial fluid and blood of reactive arthritis patients, which suggests shared mechanisms of disease initiation. In peripheral blood, the disease-linked clones were found at relatively low frequencies and had a CD8+ phenotype. A TCR beta motif of several highly homologous amino acid variants appeared characteristic of blood from ankylosing spondylitis patients.

Sequencing used an Illumina HiSeq 2500. Quantitative 5'-RACE with molecular barcodes was the method used to prepare the TCR beta libraries. In the authors' own workflow: Disease-linked TCR variants were identified with a new computational method built on a probabilistic model of VDJ rearrangement. Clones were called with MiXCR by TCRdb after fastp trimmed the public reads at Q25, and only in-frame beta chains were retained. Each CDR3 protein appears once, grouped with its most common genes and DNA. The V and J calls and clone size are TCRdb's, not the authors'. For this sample there are roughly 400,000 distinct CDR3 sequences; about a fifth appear just once. The ten biggest clones cover around 17% of the sample.

The clonotype originates from a male donor with ankylosing spondylitis. This sequence uses TRBV7-2 and TRBJ2-7; the D gene cannot be named for sure. Sequencing input: blood, either unsorted or a sorted T cell fraction (not recorded which). The CDR3 region reads CASSLDWGSYEQYF. The DNA sequence follows: TGTGCCAGCAGCTTAGATTGGGGATCCTACGAGCAGTACTTC.